This T cell receptor beta chain was recovered during a study of control samples from healthy donors and cancer patients. Here immunoSEQ multiplex PCR was the method, and the copy in TCRdb shows in-frame clones only, minus some. The repertoire holds tens of thousands of clones, around 86% seen once, with about 2.8% in the top ten. Sequencing used PBMCs. This TCR came from a woman aged 45-60 years with lung cancer.

The CDR3 bases are TGTGCCAGCAGCGTAGCGGGGGGAGGGGTATCACCCCTCCACTTT. This codes for CASSVAGGGVSPLHF. This rearrangement joins TRBV9 to TRBJ1-6, with D possibly TRBD1 on 5 matching bases. V was trimmed by 0 bases and J by 10 bases, leaving 14 bases between them. CDR1 is SGDLS and CDR2 is YYNGEE in the germline V gene. The CDR3 covers 15 residues.